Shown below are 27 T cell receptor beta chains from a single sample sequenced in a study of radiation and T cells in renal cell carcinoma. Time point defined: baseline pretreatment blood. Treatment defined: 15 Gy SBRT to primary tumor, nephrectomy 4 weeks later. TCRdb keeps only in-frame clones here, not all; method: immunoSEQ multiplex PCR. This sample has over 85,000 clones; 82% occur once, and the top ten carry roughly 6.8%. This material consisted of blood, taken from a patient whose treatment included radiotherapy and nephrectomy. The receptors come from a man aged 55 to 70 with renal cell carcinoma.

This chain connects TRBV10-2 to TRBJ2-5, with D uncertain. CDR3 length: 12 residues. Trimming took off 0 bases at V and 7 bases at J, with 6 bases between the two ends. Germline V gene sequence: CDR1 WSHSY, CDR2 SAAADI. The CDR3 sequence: CASSESGRTQYF. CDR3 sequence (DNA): TGCGCCAGCAGTGAGTCGGGAAGGACCCAGTACTTC.

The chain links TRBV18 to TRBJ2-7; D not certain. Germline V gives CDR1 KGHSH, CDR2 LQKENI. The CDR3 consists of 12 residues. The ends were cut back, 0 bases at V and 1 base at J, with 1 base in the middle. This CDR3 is CASSPPSYEQYF. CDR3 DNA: TGTGCCAGCTCACCACCATCCTACGAGCAGTACTTC. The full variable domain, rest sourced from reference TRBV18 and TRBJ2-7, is NAGVMQNPRHLVRRRGQEARLRCSPMKGHSHVYWYRQLPEEGLKFMVYLQKENIIDESGMPKERFSAEFPKEGPSILRIQQVVRGDSAAYFCASSPPSYEQYFGPGTRLTVT.

CDR3 in amino acids: CASSLGIGTGGNTDTQYF. The CDR3 DNA follows: TGTGCCAGCAGCTTGGGGATAGGGACAGGGGGCAACACAGATACGCAGTATTTT. The chain carries TRBV5-5 and TRBJ2-3; 12 bases fit TRBD1. The ends lost 0 bases at V and 2 bases at J; junction bases unmatched: 7. Germline V CDR1 and CDR2: SGHKS, YYEKEE (reference sequence). The CDR3 totals 18 residues.

The CDR3 loop is CAWRDSSSGANVLTF. The CDR3 region has the DNA TGTGCCTGGAGGGATTCGTCCTCTGGGGCCAACGTCCTGACTTTC. The rearrangement links TRBV30 to TRBJ2-6; D gene ambiguous. The germline V gene has CDR1 GTSNPN and CDR2 SVGIG (reference sequence). There are 15 residues in the CDR3. V was pared by 3 bases and J by 0 bases, with 9 bases between.

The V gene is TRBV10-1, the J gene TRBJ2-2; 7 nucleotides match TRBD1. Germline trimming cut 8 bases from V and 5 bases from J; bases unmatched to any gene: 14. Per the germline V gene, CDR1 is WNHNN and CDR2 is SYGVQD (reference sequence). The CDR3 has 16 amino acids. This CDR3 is CASSLARAGGTGELFF. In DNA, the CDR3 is TGCGCCAGCTCCCTAGCTCGGGCAGGGGGTACCGGGGAGCTGTTTTTT.

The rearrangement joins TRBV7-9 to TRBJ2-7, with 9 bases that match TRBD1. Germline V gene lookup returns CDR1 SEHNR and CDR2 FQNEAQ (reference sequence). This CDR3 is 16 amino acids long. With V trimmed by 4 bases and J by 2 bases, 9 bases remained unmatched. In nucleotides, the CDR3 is TGTGCCAGCAGCTACGACGGGACAGGGAAGACCTACGAGCAGTACTTC. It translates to CASSYDGTGKTYEQYF.

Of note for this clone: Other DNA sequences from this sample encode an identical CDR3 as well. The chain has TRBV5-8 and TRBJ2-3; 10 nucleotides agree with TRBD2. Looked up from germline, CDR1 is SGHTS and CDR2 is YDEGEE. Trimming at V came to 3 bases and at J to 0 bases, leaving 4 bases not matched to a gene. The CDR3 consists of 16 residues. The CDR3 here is CASSSGLAVSTDTQYF. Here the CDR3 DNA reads TGTGCCAGCAGCTCCGGACTAGCGGTGAGCACAGATACGCAGTATTTT.

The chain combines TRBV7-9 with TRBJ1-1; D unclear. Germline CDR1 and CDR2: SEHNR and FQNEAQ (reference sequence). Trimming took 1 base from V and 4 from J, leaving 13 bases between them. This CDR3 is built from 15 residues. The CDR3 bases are TGTGCCAGCAGCTTAGGGGATGAGGGCGGCACTGAAGCTTTCTTT. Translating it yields CASSLGDEGGTEAFF.

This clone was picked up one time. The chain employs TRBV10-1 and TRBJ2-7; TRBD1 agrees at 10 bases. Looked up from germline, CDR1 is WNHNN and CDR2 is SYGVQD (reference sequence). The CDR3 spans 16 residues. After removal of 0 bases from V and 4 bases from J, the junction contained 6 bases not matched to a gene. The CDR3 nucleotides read TGCGCCAGCAGTGAGTCCCGGGACAGGGGTGGTTACGAGCAGTACTTC. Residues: CASSESRDRGGYEQYF.

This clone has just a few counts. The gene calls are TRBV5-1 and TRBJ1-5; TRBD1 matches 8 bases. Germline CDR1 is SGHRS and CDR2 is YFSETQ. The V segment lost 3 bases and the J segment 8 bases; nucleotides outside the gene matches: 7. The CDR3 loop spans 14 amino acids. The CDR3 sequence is CASSSQGVGEPQHF. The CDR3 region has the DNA TGCGCCAGCAGCTCACAGGGGGTTGGCGAGCCCCAGCATTTT.

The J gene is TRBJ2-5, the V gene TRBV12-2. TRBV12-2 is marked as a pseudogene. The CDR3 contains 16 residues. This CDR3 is CASRLAVGGGRETQYF. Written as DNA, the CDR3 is TGTGCAAGTCGCTTAGCGGTGGGAGGGGGCAGAGAGACCCAGTACTTC.

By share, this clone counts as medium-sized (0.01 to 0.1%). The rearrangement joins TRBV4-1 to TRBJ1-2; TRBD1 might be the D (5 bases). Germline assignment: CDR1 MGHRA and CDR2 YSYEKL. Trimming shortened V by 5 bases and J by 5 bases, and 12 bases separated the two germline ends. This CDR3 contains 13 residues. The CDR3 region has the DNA TGCGCCAGCAGCGGCGAGACAGTATATGGCTACACCTTC. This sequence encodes CASSGETVYGYTF.

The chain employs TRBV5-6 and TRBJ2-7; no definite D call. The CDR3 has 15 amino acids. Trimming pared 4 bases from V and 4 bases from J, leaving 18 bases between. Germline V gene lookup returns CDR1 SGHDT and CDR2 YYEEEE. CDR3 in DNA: TGTGCCAGCAGCCGGGCCCTGTTACAGACTTACGAGCAGTACTTC. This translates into CASSRALLQTYEQYF.

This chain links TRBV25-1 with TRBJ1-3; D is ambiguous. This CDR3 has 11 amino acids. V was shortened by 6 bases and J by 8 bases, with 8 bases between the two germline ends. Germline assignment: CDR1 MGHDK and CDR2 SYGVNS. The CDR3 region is CASREVDTIYF. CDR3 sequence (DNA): TGTGCCAGCAGGGAGGTGGACACCATATATTTT. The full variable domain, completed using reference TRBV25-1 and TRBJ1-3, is EADIYQTPRYLVIGTGKKITLECSQTMGHDKMYWYQQDPGMELHLIHYSYGVNSTEKGDLSSESTVSRIRTEHFPLTLESARPSHTSQYLCASREVDTIYFGEGSWLTVV.

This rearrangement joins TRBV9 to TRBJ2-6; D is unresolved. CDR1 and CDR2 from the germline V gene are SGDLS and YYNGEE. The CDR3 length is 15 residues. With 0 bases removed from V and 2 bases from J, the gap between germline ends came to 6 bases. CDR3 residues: CASSVDRTGANVLTF. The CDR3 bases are TGTGCCAGCAGCGTAGACCGTACTGGGGCCAACGTCCTGACTTTC.

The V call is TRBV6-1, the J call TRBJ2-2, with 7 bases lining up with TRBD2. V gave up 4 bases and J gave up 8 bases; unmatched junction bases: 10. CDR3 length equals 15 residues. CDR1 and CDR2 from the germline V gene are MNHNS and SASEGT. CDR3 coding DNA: TGTGCCAGCAGTGCCTCCGGACTAGTCGAAGGGGAGCTGTTTTTT. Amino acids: CASSASGLVEGELFF.

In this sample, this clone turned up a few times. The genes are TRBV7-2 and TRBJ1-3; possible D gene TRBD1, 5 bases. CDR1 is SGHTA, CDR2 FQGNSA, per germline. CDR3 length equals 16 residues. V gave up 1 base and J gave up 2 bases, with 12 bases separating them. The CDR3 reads CASSLGSGGPGNTIYF. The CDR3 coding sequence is TGTGCCAGCAGCTTAGGGTCGGGGGGTCCTGGAAACACCATATATTTT.

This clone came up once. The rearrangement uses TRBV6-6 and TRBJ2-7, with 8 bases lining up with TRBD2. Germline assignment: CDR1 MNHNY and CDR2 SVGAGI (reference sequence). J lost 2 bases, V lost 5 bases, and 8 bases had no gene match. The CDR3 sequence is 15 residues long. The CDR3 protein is CASSPGLARPYEQYF. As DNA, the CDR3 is TGTGCCAGCAGTCCAGGACTAGCACGGCCCTACGAGCAGTACTTC.

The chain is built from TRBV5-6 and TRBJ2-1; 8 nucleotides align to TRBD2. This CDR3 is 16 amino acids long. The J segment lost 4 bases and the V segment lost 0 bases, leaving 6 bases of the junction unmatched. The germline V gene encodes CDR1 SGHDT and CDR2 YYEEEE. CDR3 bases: TGTGCCAGCAGCTTGGTTACTGGCGGGAGGTACAATGAGCAGTTCTTC. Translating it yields CASSLVTGGRYNEQFF. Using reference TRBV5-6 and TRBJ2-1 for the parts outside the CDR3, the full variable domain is DAGVTQSPTHLIKTRGQQVTLRCSPKSGHDTVSWYQQALGQGPQFIFQYYEEEERQRGNFPDRFSGHQFPNYSSELNVNALLLGDSALYLCASSLVTGGRYNEQFFGPGTRLTVL.

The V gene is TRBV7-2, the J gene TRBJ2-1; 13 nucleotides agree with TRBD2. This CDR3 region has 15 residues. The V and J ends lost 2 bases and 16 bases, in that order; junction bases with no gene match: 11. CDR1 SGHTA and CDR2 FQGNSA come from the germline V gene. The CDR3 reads CASSLKLAGGQSGFF. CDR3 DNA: TGTGCCAGCAGCTTAAAACTAGCGGGAGGGCAGTCGGGTTTCTTC.

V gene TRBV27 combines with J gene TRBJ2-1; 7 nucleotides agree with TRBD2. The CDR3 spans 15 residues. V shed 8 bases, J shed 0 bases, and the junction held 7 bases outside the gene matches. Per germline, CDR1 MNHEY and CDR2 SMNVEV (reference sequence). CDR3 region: CASVSGLSSYNEQFF. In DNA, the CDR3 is TGTGCCAGCGTTAGCGGGTTGAGCTCCTACAATGAGCAGTTCTTC.

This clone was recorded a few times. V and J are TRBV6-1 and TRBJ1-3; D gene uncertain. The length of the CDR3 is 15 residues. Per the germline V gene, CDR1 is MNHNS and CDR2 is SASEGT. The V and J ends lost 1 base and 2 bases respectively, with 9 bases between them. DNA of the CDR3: TGTGCCAGCAGTGAAGTTGGAGGGACTGGAAACACCATATATTTT. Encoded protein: CASSEVGGTGNTIYF.

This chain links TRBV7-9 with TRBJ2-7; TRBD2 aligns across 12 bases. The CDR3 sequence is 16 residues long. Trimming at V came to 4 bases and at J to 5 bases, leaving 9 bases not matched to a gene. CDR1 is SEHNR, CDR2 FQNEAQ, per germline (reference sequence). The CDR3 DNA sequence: TGTGCCAGCAGCTCTCCGACTAGCGGGAGCTTCAACGAGCAGTACTTC. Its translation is CASSSPTSGSFNEQYF. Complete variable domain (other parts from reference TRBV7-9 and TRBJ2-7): DTGVSQNPRHKITKRGQNVTFRCDPISEHNRLYWYRQTLGQGPEFLTYFQNEAQLEKSRLLSDRFSAERPKGSFSTLEIQRTEQGDSAMYLCASSSPTSGSFNEQYFGPGTRLTVT.

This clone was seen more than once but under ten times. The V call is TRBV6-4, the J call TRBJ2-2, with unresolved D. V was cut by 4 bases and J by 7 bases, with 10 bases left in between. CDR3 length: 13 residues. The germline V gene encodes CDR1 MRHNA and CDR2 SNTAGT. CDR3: CASSVEFGGELFF. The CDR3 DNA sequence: TGTGCCAGCAGTGTGGAGTTCGGCGGGGAGCTGTTTTTT.

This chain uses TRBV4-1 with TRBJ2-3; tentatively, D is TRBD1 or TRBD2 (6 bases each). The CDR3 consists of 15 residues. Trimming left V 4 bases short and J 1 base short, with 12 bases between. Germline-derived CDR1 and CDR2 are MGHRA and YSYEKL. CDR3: CASSLQEGGTDTQYF. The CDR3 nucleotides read TGCGCCAGCAGCCTACAGGAGGGGGGCACAGATACGCAGTATTTT.

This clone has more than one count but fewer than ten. Here the CDR3 DNA reads TGTGCCAGCAGTAGATCGACAGGGCCCTCCTACAATGAGCAGTTCTTC. Amino acid sequence: CASSRSTGPSYNEQFF. The V and J genes are TRBV28 and TRBJ2-1, with 7 bases identical to TRBD1. Looked up from germline, CDR1 is MDHEN and CDR2 is SYDVKM. Trimming cost V 5 bases and J 0 bases; bases outside gene matches: 7. The CDR3 extends over 16 amino acids.

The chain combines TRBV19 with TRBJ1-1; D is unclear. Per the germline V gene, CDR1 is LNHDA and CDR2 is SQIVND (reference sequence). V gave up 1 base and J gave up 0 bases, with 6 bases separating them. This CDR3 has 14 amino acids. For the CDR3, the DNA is TGTGCCAGTAGTATAGCGGTTATGAACACTGAAGCTTTCTTT. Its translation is CASSIAVMNTEAFF.